This is a list of T cell receptor beta chains from one sample in a study of CD8 T cells in ankylosing spondylitis. TCRdb analysed the 5' RACE reads with MiXCR anew, one entry per CDR3 protein. Of approximately 440,000 distinct CDR3 sequences listed, about 15% are singletons. The sequenced material came from blood, either unsorted or a sorted T cell fraction (not recorded which). The receptor source for this set is a male donor with ankylosing spondylitis. CDR3s include the opening cysteine and the closing phenylalanine or tryptophan. The order of the fields is J gene, D gene, clone size, V gene, CDR3 DNA, CDR3 protein. A D gene is named only where the DNA matches it firmly. Clone size, where shown, is once, few, many, or a class for clones that have expanded.

j_call: TRBJ2-1; d_call: TRBD1; clone_size: .; v_call: TRBV11-2; cdr3_nt: TGTGCCAGCAGATCGTTTCTGACAGGGAACAATGAGCAGTTCTTC; cdr3_aa: CASRSFLTGNNEQFF
j_call: TRBJ1-1; d_call: TRBD1; clone_size: few; v_call: TRBV5-1; cdr3_nt: TGCGCCAGCAGCTTGCAGACAGGGGGCGGGGGCACTGAAGCTTTCTTT; cdr3_aa: CASSLQTGGGGTEAFF
j_call: TRBJ2-7; d_call: .; clone_size: .; v_call: TRBV20-1; cdr3_nt: TGCAGTGCTCAAACCCAGGTCTACGAGCAGTACTTC; cdr3_aa: CSAQTQVYEQYF
j_call: TRBJ1-5; d_call: TRBD1; clone_size: few; v_call: TRBV6-1; cdr3_nt: TGTGCCAGCAGTGAAAGGAGGACAGGGGGCGCCTATAATCAGCCCCAGCATTTT; cdr3_aa: CASSERRTGGAYNQPQHF
j_call: TRBJ2-5; d_call: .; clone_size: .; v_call: TRBV18; cdr3_nt: TGTGCCAGCTCACGGGACACTCAAGAGACCCAGTACTTC; cdr3_aa: CASSRDTQETQYF
j_call: TRBJ2-4; d_call: .; clone_size: .; v_call: TRBV20-1; cdr3_nt: TGCAGTGCTAGAGTATTACAGGGCGGACACATTCAGTACTTC; cdr3_aa: CSARVLQGGHIQYF
j_call: TRBJ2-5; d_call: TRBD2; clone_size: .; v_call: TRBV5-6; cdr3_nt: TGTGCCAGCGGTAGCGGGAGGGCCACGGGGGAGACCCAGTACTTC; cdr3_aa: CASGSGRATGETQYF
j_call: TRBJ1-2; d_call: .; clone_size: few; v_call: TRBV5-4; cdr3_nt: TGTGCCAGCAGCCAATCTGCCAGGACAGCCTATGGCTACACCTTC; cdr3_aa: CASSQSARTAYGYTF
j_call: TRBJ1-1; d_call: .; clone_size: .; v_call: TRBV5-1; cdr3_nt: TGCGCCAGCAGCAGGGTCGGCGCGACGAACACTGAAGCTTTCTTT; cdr3_aa: CASSRVGATNTEAFF
j_call: TRBJ1-2; d_call: .; clone_size: few; v_call: TRBV2; cdr3_nt: TGTGCCAGCAGTACGACAGGCGAGGGCTACACCTTC; cdr3_aa: CASSTTGEGYTF
j_call: TRBJ1-1; d_call: .; clone_size: .; v_call: TRBV3-1; cdr3_nt: TGTGCCAGCAGCCAAGTCTCCACTGAGCCTTTCTTT; cdr3_aa: CASSQVSTEPFF
j_call: TRBJ2-3; d_call: TRBD1; clone_size: .; v_call: TRBV5-1; cdr3_nt: TGCGCCAGCAACCTGGGGCGCACAGGGGGAGATACGCAGTATTTT; cdr3_aa: CASNLGRTGGDTQYF
j_call: TRBJ1-5; d_call: TRBD1; clone_size: .; v_call: TRBV15; cdr3_nt: TGTGCCACCAGCAGAGGGGGGACAGGGGATCGGCAGCCCCAGCATTTT; cdr3_aa: CATSRGGTGDRQPQHF
j_call: TRBJ1-1; d_call: TRBD1; clone_size: .; v_call: TRBV24-1; cdr3_nt: TGTGCCACCAGTGACCCCCCCGGGACAGCAAACACTGAAGCTTTCTTT; cdr3_aa: CATSDPPGTANTEAFF
j_call: TRBJ1-1; d_call: .; clone_size: .; v_call: TRBV6-5; cdr3_nt: TGTGCCAGCAGTTACTCGGGGACACTGAACACTGAAGCTTTCTTT; cdr3_aa: CASSYSGTLNTEAFF
j_call: TRBJ1-5; d_call: TRBD1; clone_size: once; v_call: TRBV12-3/TRBV12-4; cdr3_nt: TGTGCCAGCAGTCGCCAGGGGGCGAGCAATCAGCCCCAGCATTTT; cdr3_aa: CASSRQGASNQPQHF
j_call: TRBJ2-3; d_call: .; clone_size: few; v_call: TRBV12-3/TRBV12-4; cdr3_nt: TGTGCCAGCAGTTTAAGGCGGAATACGCAGTATTTT; cdr3_aa: CASSLRRNTQYF
j_call: TRBJ2-7; d_call: TRBD1; clone_size: .; v_call: TRBV28; cdr3_nt: TGTGCCAGCAGTTCTCTGACAGGGACAACCCTCTACGAGCAGTACTTC; cdr3_aa: CASSSLTGTTLYEQYF
j_call: TRBJ1-2; d_call: .; clone_size: few; v_call: TRBV6-2/TRBV6-3; cdr3_nt: TGTGCCAGCAGTTACTCCTTGCAGGGGAGCGGCTACACCTTC; cdr3_aa: CASSYSLQGSGYTF
j_call: TRBJ1-5; d_call: .; clone_size: few; v_call: TRBV20-1; cdr3_nt: TGCAGTGCCTCAGGGTTACAGCCCCAGCATTTT; cdr3_aa: CSASGLQPQHF
j_call: TRBJ2-5; d_call: TRBD2; clone_size: .; v_call: TRBV6-5; cdr3_nt: TGTGCCAGCAGTTTGTCAGCGGGGGGCCAAGAGACCCAGTACTTC; cdr3_aa: CASSLSAGGQETQYF
j_call: TRBJ1-5; d_call: .; clone_size: few; v_call: TRBV6-1; cdr3_nt: TGTGCCAGCAGTCCGTCCCAATGGGGCAATCAGCCCCAGCATTTT; cdr3_aa: CASSPSQWGNQPQHF
j_call: TRBJ1-1; d_call: .; clone_size: .; v_call: TRBV20-1; cdr3_nt: TGCAGTGCTTTTCTGAACACTGAAGCTTTCTTT; cdr3_aa: CSAFLNTEAFF